These T cell receptor beta chains were read from a single sample in a study of blood T cell repertoires in COVID-19. The table came from immunoSEQ multiplex PCR; TCRdb's copy has only in-frame clones and leaves some out. The table includes 310,000 or so clones, 70% to 90% detected once. The sample taken for sequencing was PBMCs or T cells enriched from blood (not recorded which). The receptors stem from a woman aged 40 to 50 who had recovered from COVID-19. The CDR3 runs from the conserved cysteine through the conserved F or W. D genes are given only for firm matches. The listing skips clone size in some rows; elsewhere it reads once, few, many or a size class.

cdr3_aa | cdr3_nt | d_call | j_call | v_call | clone_size | cdr3_length
CAWSVRDRAYNEQFF | TGTGCCTGGAGTGTACGGGACAGGGCCTACAATGAGCAGTTCTTC | TRBD1 | TRBJ2-1 | TRBV30 | . | 15
CASSPLSRTLYGYTF | TGTGCCAGCAGCCCTTTATCTCGGACACTCTATGGCTACACCTTC | . | TRBJ1-2 | TRBV7-8 | . | 15
CASSSFPGQGGKSTEAFF | TGTGCCAGCAGCTCGTTTCCGGGACAGGGGGGGAAGAGCACTGAAGCTTTCTTT | TRBD1 | TRBJ1-1 | TRBV7-9 | . | 18
CASSPTGIQETQYF | TGTGCCAGCAGTCCGACAGGGATCCAAGAGACCCAGTACTTC | TRBD1 | TRBJ2-5 | TRBV2 | . | 14
CASSRQGAHNEQFF | TGTGCCAGTAGCCGACAGGGGGCTCACAATGAGCAGTTCTTC | TRBD1 | TRBJ2-1 | TRBV19 | . | 14
CASSGSGTGGSEQYF | TGTGCCAGCAGCGGTTCCGGGACAGGGGGCAGCGAGCAGTACTTC | . | TRBJ2-7 | TRBV21-1 | . | 15
CATARGQGAQQPQHF | TGTGCCACCGCGCGGGGGCAGGGGGCTCAGCAGCCCCAGCATTTT | TRBD1 | TRBJ1-5 | TRBV24-1 | . | 15
CASSYTQGRNEQFF | TGTGCCAGCAGCTATACACAGGGGAGGAATGAGCAGTTCTTC | . | TRBJ2-1 | TRBV7-9 | . | 14
CASSIYYEQYF | TGTGCCAGCAGTATATATTACGAGCAGTACTTC | . | TRBJ2-7 | TRBV21-1 | few | 11
CASRKQQGWETQYF | TGTGCCAGCAGGAAACAACAGGGGTGGGAGACCCAGTACTTC | TRBD1 | TRBJ2-5 | TRBV28 | . | 14
CASSSLLQGGNYGYTF | TGTGCCAGCAGTTCCCTTCTCCAGGGGGGTAACTATGGCTACACCTTC | TRBD1 | TRBJ1-2 | TRBV2 | . | 16
CASSPGGVYQPQHF | TGTGCCAGCAGCCCGGGGGGAGTTTATCAGCCCCAGCATTTT | . | TRBJ1-5 | TRBV9 | few | 14
CASSIGGGYSPLHF | TGTGCCAGTAGTATAGGAGGGGGCTATTCACCCCTCCACTTT | TRBD1 | TRBJ1-6 | TRBV19 | . | 14
CASSTQGADYGYTF | TGTGCCAGTAGTACACAGGGGGCGGACTATGGCTACACCTTC | TRBD1 | TRBJ1-2 | TRBV19 | . | 14
CASSKLGAVQPQHF | TGTGCCAGCAGCAAATTAGGGGCCGTACAGCCCCAGCATTTT | . | TRBJ1-5 | TRBV21-1 | . | 14
CASSLGQGVTEAFF | TGTGCCAGCAGCTTAGGGCAGGGGGTGACTGAAGCTTTCTTT | TRBD1 | TRBJ1-1 | TRBV7-8 | . | 14
CASGQGRNSPLHF | TGTGCCAGTGGACAGGGGAGAAACTCACCCCTCCACTTT | TRBD1 | TRBJ1-6 | TRBV11-2 | . | 13
CASIPKAGVGETQYF | TGTGCCAGCATCCCTAAGGCAGGGGTGGGAGAGACCCAGTACTTC | . | TRBJ2-5 | TRBV2 | . | 15
CASSLPQETQYF | TGTGCCAGCTCACTGCCTCAAGAGACCCAGTACTTC | . | TRBJ2-5 | TRBV21-1 | . | 12
CASSTSSSGRPYNEQFF | TGTGCCAGCAGCACCTCCTCTAGCGGGAGGCCCTACAATGAGCAGTTCTTC | TRBD2 | TRBJ2-1 | TRBV25-1 | . | 17
CASSSGGQLSNQPQHF | TGTGCCAGTAGTTCGGGAGGACAGCTTAGCAATCAGCCCCAGCATTTT | . | TRBJ1-5 | TRBV19 | . | 16
CASSTGIFPKRDSPLHF | TGTGCCAGCAGCACGGGTATTTTCCCGAAAAGAGATTCACCCCTCCACTTT | . | TRBJ1-6 | TRBV3-1/TRBV3-2 | . | 17
CASSILAADTQYF | TGTGCCAGCAGTATCCTAGCCGCAGATACGCAGTATTTT | . | TRBJ2-3 | TRBV6-2/TRBV6-3 | many | 13
CASSWRGHSNTGELFF | TGTGCCAGCTCCTGGAGAGGCCACTCGAACACCGGGGAGCTGTTTTTT | . | TRBJ2-2 | TRBV9 | . | 16
CASSSPTGASNQPQHF | TGTGCCAGCAGCAGCCCGACAGGGGCCAGCAATCAGCCCCAGCATTTT | . | TRBJ1-5 | TRBV21-1 | . | 16
CASSSLNRGYTF | TGTGCCAGCAGTTCCTTAAACAGGGGCTACACCTTC | . | TRBJ1-2 | TRBV6-5 | . | 12
CASSYRQGSNQPQHF | TGTGCCAGCAGCTACAGACAGGGAAGCAATCAGCCCCAGCATTTT | TRBD1 | TRBJ1-5 | TRBV5-6 | . | 15
CASSLPGLLTEQFF | TGTGCCAGCAGCTTACCCGGACTACTCACTGAGCAGTTCTTC | . | TRBJ2-1 | TRBV7-9 | . | 14
CASSVGTGTTDTQYF | TGTGCCAGCAGCGTAGGGACAGGAACCACAGATACGCAGTATTTT | TRBD1 | TRBJ2-3 | TRBV9 | . | 15
CASSQSGSDYGYTF | TGTGCCAGCAGCCAGAGCGGGTCGGACTATGGCTACACCTTC | . | TRBJ1-2 | TRBV3-1/TRBV3-2 | once | 14
CATSDPGTGEFF | TGTGCCACCAGTGATCCCGGGACAGGGGAATTCTTC | TRBD1 | TRBJ2-1 | TRBV24-1 | . | 12
CASSMVGRGRENIQYF | TGTGCCAGTAGTATGGTCGGGAGGGGGCGGGAAAACATTCAGTACTTC | . | TRBJ2-4 | TRBV19 | . | 16
CASNQAGTGGRNSPLHF | TGTGCCAGTAATCAAGCCGGGACAGGGGGCAGAAATTCACCCCTCCACTTT | TRBD1 | TRBJ1-6 | TRBV19 | once | 17
CASSSAPGREQPQHF | TGTGCCAGCAGCTCGGCCCCGGGGAGGGAACAGCCCCAGCATTTT | . | TRBJ1-5 | TRBV11-2 | . | 15
CASSPDSGGLGQFF | TGCGCCAGCAGCCCGGACTCGGGCGGCTTAGGGCAGTTCTTC | . | TRBJ2-1 | TRBV5-1 | . | 14
CASSLGREYGYTF | TGTGCCAGCAGCTTAGGCCGGGAATATGGCTACACCTTC | . | TRBJ1-2 | TRBV11-3 | . | 13
CASSTGVWVTGELFF | TGTGCCAGCAGTACCGGGGTATGGGTCACCGGGGAGCTGTTTTTT | . | TRBJ2-2 | TRBV9 | . | 15
CASSQFSGRRPSTDTQYF | TGTGCCAGCAGCCAATTTAGCGGGAGGCGGCCAAGCACAGATACGCAGTATTTT | TRBD2 | TRBJ2-3 | TRBV11-3 | . | 18
CSASRTSGKSYEQYF | TGCAGTGCTAGTCGGACTAGCGGGAAATCCTACGAGCAGTACTTC | TRBD2 | TRBJ2-7 | TRBV20-1 | . | 15
CASSLNSGRVETQYF | TGTGCCAGCAGCTTAAACTCGGGGAGGGTGGAGACCCAGTACTTC | TRBD2 | TRBJ2-5 | TRBV7-2 | . | 15
CASSQLRGGKETQYF | TGCGCCAGCAGCCAGCTTCGAGGGGGAAAAGAGACCCAGTACTTC | . | TRBJ2-5 | TRBV4-3 | . | 15
CASSPTGGIVPEQYF | TGTGCCAGCAGCCCCACCGGCGGCATCGTACCCGAGCAGTACTTC | . | TRBJ2-7 | TRBV3-1/TRBV3-2 | . | 15
CASSKDLTGTEAFF | TGTGCCAGTAGTAAAGACCTCACGGGGACTGAAGCTTTCTTT | . | TRBJ1-1 | TRBV19 | . | 14
CASSGQHTEAFF | TGTGCCAGCAGCGGACAGCACACTGAAGCTTTCTTT | . | TRBJ1-1 | TRBV7-9 | . | 12
CASSFTGTGDYEQYF | TGTGCCAGTAGTTTCACCGGGACAGGGGACTACGAGCAGTACTTC | TRBD1 | TRBJ2-7 | TRBV19 | . | 15
CASSLLQGGRTEAFF | TGTGCCAGCAGCTTGCTACAGGGCGGAAGGACTGAAGCTTTCTTT | . | TRBJ1-1 | TRBV7-9 | . | 15
CAWKRQVHQETQYF | TGTGCCTGGAAGAGACAGGTCCACCAAGAGACCCAGTACTTC | . | TRBJ2-5 | TRBV30 | . | 14
CASSLAGLGRTEAFF | TGTGCCAGCAGCTTAGCGGGGCTGGGGAGGACTGAAGCTTTCTTT | . | TRBJ1-1 | TRBV7-9 | . | 15
CASSLDGGTTRHF | TGTGCCAGCAGCCTCGACGGGGGGACGACCCGGCATTTT | . | TRBJ1-5 | TRBV7-3 | once | 13
CASSLAAGGTGELFF | TGTGCCAGCAGCTTAGCAGCGGGGGGCACCGGGGAGCTGTTTTTT | TRBD2 | TRBJ2-2 | TRBV7-9 | once | 15
CASSLWDSGGYTF | TGTGCCAGCAGTTTGTGGGACTCCGGGGGCTACACCTTC | . | TRBJ1-2 | TRBV28 | . | 13
CASSVTGVPYEQYF | TGTGCCAGCAGCGTCACAGGGGTCCCCTACGAGCAGTACTTC | TRBD1 | TRBJ2-7 | TRBV9 | . | 14
CASSLEQAGVGTDTQYF | TGCGCCAGCAGCTTGGAGCAGGCGGGAGTAGGGACAGATACGCAGTATTTT | TRBD2 | TRBJ2-3 | TRBV5-1 | . | 17
CASSQAGSRTDTQYF | TGTGCCAGCAGCCAGGCTGGCAGTCGCACAGATACGCAGTATTTT | . | TRBJ2-3 | TRBV7-9 | . | 15
CASSLSSDPTGELFF | TGTGCCAGCAGTTTATCATCAGATCCCACCGGGGAGCTGTTTTTT | . | TRBJ2-2 | TRBV6-5 | . | 15